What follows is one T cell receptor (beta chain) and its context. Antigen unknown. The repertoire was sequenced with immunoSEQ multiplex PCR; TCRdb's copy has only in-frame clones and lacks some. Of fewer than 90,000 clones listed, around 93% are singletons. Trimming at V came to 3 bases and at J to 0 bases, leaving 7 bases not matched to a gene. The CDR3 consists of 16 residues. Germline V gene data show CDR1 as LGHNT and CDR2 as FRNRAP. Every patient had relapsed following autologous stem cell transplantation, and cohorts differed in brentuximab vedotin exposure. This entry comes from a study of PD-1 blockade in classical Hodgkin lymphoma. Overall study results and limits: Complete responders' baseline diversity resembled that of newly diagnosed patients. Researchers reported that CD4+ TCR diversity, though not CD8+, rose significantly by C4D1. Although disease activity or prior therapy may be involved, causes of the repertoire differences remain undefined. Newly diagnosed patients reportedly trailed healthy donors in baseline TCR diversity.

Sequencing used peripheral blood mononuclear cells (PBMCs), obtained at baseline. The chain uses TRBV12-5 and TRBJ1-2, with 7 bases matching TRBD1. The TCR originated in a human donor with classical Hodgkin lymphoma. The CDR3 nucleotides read TGTGCTAGTGGTTTAACACTAGACAGGGCTAACTATGGCTACACCTTC. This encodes CASGLTLDRANYGYTF.